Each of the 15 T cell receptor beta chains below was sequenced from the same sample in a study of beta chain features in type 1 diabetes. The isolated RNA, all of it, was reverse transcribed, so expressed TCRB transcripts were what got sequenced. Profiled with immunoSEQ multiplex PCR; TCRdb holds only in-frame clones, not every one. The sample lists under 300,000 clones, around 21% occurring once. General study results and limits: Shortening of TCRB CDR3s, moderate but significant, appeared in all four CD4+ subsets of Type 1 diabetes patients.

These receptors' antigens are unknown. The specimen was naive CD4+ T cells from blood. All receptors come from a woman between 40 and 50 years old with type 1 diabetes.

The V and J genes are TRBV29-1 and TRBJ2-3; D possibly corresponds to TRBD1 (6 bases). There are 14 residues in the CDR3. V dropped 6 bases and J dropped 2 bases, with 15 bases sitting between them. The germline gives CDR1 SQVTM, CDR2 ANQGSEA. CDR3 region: CSVTRQVNTDTQYF. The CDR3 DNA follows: TGCAGCGTAACCCGACAGGTGAACACAGATACGCAGTATTTT.

The CDR3 protein is CASSLRGADYGYTF. DNA of the CDR3: TGTGCCAGCAGTCTACGGGGGGCGGACTATGGCTACACCTTC. This chain connects TRBV7-2 to TRBJ1-2; perhaps TRBD1 as D (6 bases). This CDR3 has 14 amino acids. Germline values: CDR1 SGHTA, CDR2 FQGNSA. Trimming took off 6 bases at V and 3 bases at J, with 14 bases between the two ends.

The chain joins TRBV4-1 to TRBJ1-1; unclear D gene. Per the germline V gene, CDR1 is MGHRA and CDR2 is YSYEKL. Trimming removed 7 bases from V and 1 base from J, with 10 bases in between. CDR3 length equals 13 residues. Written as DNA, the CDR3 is TGCGCCAGCAACCAGGCCCCGAACACTGAAGCTTTCTTT. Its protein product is CASNQAPNTEAFF.

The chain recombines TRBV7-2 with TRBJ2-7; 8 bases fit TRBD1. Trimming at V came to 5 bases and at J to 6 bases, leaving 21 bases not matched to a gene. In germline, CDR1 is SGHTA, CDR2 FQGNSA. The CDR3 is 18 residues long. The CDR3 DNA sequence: TGTGCCAGCAGCAACACGTGGGCTGGGACAGGCAGGTCTGCCGAGCAGTACTTC. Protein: CASSNTWAGTGRSAEQYF.

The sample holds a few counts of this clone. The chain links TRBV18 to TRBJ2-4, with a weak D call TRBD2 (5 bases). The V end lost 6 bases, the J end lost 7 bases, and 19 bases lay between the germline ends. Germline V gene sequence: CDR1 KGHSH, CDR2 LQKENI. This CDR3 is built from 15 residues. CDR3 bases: TGTGCCAGCTCGGGCAGGAGGAGTACCGAGAACATTCAGTACTTC. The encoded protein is CASSGRRSTENIQYF.

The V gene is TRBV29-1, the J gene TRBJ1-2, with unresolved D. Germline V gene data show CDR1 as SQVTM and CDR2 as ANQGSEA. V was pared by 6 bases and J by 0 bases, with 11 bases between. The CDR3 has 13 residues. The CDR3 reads CSVGEASNYGYTF. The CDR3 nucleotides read TGCAGCGTCGGGGAGGCCTCTAACTATGGCTACACCTTC.

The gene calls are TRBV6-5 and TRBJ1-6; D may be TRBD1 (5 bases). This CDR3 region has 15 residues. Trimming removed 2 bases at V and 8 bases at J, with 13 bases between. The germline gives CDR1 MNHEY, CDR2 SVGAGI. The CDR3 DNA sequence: TGTGCCAGCAGTTACGTCGACAGAAGGGATTCACCCCTCCACTTT. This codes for CASSYVDRRDSPLHF.

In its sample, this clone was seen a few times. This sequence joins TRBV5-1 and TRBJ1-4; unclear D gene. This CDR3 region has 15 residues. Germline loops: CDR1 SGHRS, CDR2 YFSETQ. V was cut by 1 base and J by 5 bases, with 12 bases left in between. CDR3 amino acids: CASSLSGVRNEKLFF. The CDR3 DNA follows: TGCGCCAGCAGCTTGAGCGGAGTGCGGAATGAAAAACTGTTTTTT.

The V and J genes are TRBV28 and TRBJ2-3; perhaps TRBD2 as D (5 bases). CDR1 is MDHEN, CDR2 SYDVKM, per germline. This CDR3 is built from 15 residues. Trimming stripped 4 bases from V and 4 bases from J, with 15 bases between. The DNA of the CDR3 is TGTGCCAGCAGTTCATATGGCGGGCGTTCAGATACGCAGTATTTT. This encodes CASSSYGGRSDTQYF. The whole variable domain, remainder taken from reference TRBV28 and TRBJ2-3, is DVKVTQSSRYLVKRTGEKVFLECVQDMDHENMFWYRQDPGLGLRLIYFSYDVKMKEKGDIPEGYSVSREKKERFSLILESASTNQTSMYLCASSSYGGRSDTQYFGPGTRLTVL.

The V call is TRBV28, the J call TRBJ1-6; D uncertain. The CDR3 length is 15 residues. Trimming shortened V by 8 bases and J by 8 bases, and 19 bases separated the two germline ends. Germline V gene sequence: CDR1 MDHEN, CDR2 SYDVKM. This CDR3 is CASVSYKGGDSPLHF. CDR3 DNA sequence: TGTGCCAGCGTTTCGTATAAGGGAGGAGATTCACCCCTCCACTTT.

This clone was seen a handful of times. This CDR3 is CASSRRPAGTEETQYF. CDR3 nucleotide sequence: TGTGCCAGCAGCCGCAGACCCGCCGGGACAGAAGAGACCCAGTACTTC. The rearrangement uses TRBV7-9 and TRBJ2-5, with 7 bases lining up with TRBD1. CDR1 and CDR2 (germline): SEHNR, FQNEAQ (reference sequence). The CDR3 runs to 16 residues. V was pared by 5 bases and J by 3 bases, with 12 bases of the junction left unmatched.

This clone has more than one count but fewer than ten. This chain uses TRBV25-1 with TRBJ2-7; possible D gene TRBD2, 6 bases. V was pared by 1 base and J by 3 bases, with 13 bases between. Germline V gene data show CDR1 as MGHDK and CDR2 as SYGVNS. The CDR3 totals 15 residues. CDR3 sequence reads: CASSELGTSSYEQYF. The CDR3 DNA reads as TGTGCCAGCAGTGAATTGGGGACTTCAAGCTACGAGCAGTACTTC.

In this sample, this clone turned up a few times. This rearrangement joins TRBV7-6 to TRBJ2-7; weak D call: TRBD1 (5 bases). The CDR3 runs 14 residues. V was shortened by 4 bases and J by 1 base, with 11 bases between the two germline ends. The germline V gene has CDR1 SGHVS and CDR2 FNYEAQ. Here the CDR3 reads CASSSSQGSYEQYF. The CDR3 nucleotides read TGTGCCAGCAGCTCTAGTCAGGGATCCTACGAGCAGTACTTC.

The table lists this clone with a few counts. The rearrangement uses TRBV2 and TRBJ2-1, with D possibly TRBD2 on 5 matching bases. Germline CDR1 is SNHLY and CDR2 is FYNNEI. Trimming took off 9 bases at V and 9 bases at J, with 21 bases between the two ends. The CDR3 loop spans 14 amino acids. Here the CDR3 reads CARRGRPLVSEQFF. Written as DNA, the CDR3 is TGTGCCAGGAGAGGGCGACCTCTTGTGAGTGAGCAGTTCTTC.

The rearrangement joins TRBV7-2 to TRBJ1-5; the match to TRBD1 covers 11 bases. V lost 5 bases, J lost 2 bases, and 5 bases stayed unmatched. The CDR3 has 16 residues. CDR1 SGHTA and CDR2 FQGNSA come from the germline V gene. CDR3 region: CASSRLGQGGNQPQHF. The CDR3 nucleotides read TGTGCCAGCAGCCGACTGGGACAGGGGGGCAATCAGCCCCAGCATTTT.